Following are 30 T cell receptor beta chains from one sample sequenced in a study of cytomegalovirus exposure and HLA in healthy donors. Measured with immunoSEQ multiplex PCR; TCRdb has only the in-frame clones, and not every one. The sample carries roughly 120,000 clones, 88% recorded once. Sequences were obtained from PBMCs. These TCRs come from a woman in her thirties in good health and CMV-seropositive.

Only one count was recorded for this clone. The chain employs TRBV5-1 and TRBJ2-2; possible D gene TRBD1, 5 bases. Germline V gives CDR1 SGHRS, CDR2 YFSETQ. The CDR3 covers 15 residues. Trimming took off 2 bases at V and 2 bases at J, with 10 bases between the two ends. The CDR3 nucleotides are TGCGCCAGCAGCTTAGACAGACCCAACACCGGGGAGCTGTTTTTT. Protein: CASSLDRPNTGELFF. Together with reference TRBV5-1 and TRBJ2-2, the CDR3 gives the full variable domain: KAGVTQTPRYLIKTRGQQVTLSCSPISGHRSVSWYQQTPGQGLQFLFEYFSETQRNKGNFPGRFSGRQFSNSRSEMNVSTLELGDSALYLCASSLDRPNTGELFFGEGSRLTVL.

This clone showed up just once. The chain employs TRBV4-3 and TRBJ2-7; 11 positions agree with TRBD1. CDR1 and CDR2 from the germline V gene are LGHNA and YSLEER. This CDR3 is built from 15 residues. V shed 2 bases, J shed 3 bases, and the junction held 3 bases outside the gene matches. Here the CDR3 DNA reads TGCGCCAGCAGCCAAACAGGGACAGGGGGCTACGAGCAGTACTTC. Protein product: CASSQTGTGGYEQYF.

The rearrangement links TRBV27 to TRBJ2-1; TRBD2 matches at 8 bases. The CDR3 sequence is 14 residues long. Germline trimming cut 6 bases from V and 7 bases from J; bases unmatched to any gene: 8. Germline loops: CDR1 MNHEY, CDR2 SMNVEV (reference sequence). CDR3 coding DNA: TGTGCCAGCAGACGGGAGGGCCGTAGGAATGAGCAGTTCTTC. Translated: CASRREGRRNEQFF.

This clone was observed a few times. In nucleotides, the CDR3 is TGCGCCAGCAGCCAAGGCAACAGGGGACCCCTCCACTTT. Protein: CASSQGNRGPLHF. The J gene is TRBJ1-6, the V gene TRBV4-3, with 7 bases that match TRBD1. This CDR3 contains 13 residues. The germline V gene encodes CDR1 LGHNA and CDR2 YSLEER. The V segment lost 1 base and the J segment 12 bases; nucleotides outside the gene matches: 3.

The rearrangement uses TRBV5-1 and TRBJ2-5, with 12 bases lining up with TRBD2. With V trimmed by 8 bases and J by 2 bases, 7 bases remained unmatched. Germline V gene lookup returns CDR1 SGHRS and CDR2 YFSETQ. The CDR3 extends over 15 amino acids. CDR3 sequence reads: CASTGLAGRQETQYF. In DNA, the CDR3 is TGCGCCAGTACCGGACTAGCGGGGCGACAAGAGACCCAGTACTTC.

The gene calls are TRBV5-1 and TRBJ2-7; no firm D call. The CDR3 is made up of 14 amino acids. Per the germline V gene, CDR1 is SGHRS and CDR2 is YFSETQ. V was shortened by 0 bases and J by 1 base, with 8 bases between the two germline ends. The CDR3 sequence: CASSLGQSSYEQYF. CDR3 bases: TGCGCCAGCAGCTTGGGTCAGTCTTCCTACGAGCAGTACTTC.

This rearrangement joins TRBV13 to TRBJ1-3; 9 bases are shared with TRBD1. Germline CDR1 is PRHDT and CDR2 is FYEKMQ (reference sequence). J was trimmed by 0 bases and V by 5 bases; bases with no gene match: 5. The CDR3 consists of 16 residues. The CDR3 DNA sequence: TGTGCCAGCAGCACGGGACAGGGCAGCTCTGGAAACACCATATATTTT. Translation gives CASSTGQGSSGNTIYF.

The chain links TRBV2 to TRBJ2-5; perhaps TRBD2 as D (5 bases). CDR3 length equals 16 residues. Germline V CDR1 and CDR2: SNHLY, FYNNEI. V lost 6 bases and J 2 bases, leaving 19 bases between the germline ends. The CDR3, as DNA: TGTGCCAGCAGGGAACTTATACTAGTCGGGCAAGAGACCCAGTACTTC. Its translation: CASRELILVGQETQYF.

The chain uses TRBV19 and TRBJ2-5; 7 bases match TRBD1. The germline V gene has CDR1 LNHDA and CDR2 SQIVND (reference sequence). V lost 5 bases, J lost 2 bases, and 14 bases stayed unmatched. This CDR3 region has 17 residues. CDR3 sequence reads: CASSPLSWDSAQETQYF. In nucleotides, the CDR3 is TGTGCCAGTAGTCCGCTATCCTGGGACAGTGCGCAAGAGACCCAGTACTTC.

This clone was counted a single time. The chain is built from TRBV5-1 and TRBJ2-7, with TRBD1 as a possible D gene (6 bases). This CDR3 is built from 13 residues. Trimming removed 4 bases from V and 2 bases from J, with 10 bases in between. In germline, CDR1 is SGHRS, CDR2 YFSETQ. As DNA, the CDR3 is TGCGCCAGCAGCCCGGGACACCCCTACGAGCAGTACTTC. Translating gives CASSPGHPYEQYF.

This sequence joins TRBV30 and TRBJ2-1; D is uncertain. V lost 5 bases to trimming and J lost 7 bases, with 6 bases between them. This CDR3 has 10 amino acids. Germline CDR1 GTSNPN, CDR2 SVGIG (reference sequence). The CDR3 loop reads CAWEDNEQFF. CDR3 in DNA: TGTGCCTGGGAGGATAATGAGCAGTTCTTC.

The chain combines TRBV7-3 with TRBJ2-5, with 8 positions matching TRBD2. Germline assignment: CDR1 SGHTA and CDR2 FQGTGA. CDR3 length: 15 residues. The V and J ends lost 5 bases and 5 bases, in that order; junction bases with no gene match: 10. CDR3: CASSSSGATGETQYF. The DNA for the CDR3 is TGTGCCAGCAGCAGTAGCGGGGCAACAGGGGAGACCCAGTACTTC. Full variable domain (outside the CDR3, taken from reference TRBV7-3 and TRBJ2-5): GAGVSQTPSNKVTEKGKYVELRCDPISGHTALYWYRQSLGQGPEFLIYFQGTGAADDSGLPNDRFFAVRPEGSVSTLKIQRTERGDSAVYLCASSSSGATGETQYFGPGTRLLVL.

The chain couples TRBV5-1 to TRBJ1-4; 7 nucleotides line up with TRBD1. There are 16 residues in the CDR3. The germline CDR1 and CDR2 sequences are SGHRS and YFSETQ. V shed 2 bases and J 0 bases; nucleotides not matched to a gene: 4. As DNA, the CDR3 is TGCGCCAGCAGCTTAGGACAGGCCCCAACTAATGAAAAACTGTTTTTT. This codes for CASSLGQAPTNEKLFF. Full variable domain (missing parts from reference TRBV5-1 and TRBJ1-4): KAGVTQTPRYLIKTRGQQVTLSCSPISGHRSVSWYQQTPGQGLQFLFEYFSETQRNKGNFPGRFSGRQFSNSRSEMNVSTLELGDSALYLCASSLGQAPTNEKLFFGSGTQLSVL.

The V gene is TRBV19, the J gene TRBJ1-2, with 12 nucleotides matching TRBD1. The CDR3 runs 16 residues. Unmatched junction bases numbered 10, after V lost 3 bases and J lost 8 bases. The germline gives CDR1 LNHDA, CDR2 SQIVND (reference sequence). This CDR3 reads CASSIGAGQGARGYTF. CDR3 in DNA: TGTGCCAGTAGTATCGGTGCGGGACAGGGGGCAAGGGGCTACACCTTC.

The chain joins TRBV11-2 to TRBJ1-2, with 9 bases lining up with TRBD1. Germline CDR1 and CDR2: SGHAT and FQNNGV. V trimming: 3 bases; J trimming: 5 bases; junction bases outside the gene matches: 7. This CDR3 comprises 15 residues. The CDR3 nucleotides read TGTGCCAGCAGCTTCTCACAGGGGGCTCATTATGGCTACACCTTC. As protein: CASSFSQGAHYGYTF.

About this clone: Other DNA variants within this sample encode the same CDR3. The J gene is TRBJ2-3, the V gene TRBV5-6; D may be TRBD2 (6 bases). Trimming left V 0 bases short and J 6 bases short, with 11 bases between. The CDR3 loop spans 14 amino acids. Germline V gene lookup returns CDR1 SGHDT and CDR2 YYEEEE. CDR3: CASSLGGLRDTQYF. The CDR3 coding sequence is TGTGCCAGCAGCTTGGGGGGACTTCGGGATACGCAGTATTTT.

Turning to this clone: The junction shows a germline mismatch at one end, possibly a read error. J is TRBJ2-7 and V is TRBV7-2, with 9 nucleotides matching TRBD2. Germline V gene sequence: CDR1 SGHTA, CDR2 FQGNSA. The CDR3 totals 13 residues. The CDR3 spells CASSLGGSSGVGF. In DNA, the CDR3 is TGTGCCAGCAGCTTAGGCGGTTCTAGCGGGGTTGGTTTC.

The DNA of the CDR3 is TGTGCCTGGAGTGTACGGACAGGGGTTAATCAGCCCCAGCATTTT. Protein sequence: CAWSVRTGVNQPQHF. This chain links TRBV30 with TRBJ1-5; 9 nucleotides match TRBD1. Germline V gives CDR1 GTSNPN, CDR2 SVGIG (reference sequence). J lost 4 bases, V lost 0 bases, and 4 bases had no gene match. The CDR3 spans 15 residues.

CDR3 sequence: CSVGPTGETQYF. CDR3 sequence (DNA): TGCAGCGTTGGCCCCACGGGGGAGACCCAGTACTTC. J is TRBJ2-5 and V is TRBV29-1, with D perhaps matching TRBD2 (5 bases). The length of the CDR3 is 12 residues. Trimming removed 4 bases from V and 5 bases from J, with 11 bases in between. CDR1 and CDR2 (germline): SQVTM, ANQGSEA.

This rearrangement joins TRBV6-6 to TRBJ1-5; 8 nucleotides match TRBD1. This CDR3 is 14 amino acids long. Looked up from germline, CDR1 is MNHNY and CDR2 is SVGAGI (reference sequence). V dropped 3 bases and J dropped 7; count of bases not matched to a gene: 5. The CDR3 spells CASSYSQGDQPQHF. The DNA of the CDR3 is TGTGCCAGCAGTTATTCACAGGGGGACCAGCCCCAGCATTTT.

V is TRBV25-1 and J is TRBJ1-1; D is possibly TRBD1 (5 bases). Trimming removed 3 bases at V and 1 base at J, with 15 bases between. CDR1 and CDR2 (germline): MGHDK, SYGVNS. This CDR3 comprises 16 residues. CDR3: CASSDSWRQQNTEAFF. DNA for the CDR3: TGTGCCAGCAGTGATTCCTGGAGACAGCAGAACACTGAAGCTTTCTTT.

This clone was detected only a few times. The CDR3 protein is CAWKTGGSPLHF. CDR3 DNA: TGTGCCTGGAAGACGGGGGGATCACCCCTCCACTTT. The chain recombines TRBV30 with TRBJ1-6, with D perhaps TRBD1 (5 bases). Trimming took off 4 bases at V and 10 bases at J, with 11 bases between the two ends. This CDR3 comprises 12 residues. Germline V gives CDR1 GTSNPN, CDR2 SVGIG (reference sequence).

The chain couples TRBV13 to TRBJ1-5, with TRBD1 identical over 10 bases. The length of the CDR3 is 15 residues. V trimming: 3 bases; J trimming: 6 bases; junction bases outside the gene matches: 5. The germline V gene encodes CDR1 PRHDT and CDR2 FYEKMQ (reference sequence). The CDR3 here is CASSFGTGEFQPQHF. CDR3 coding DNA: TGTGCCAGCAGCTTCGGGACAGGGGAGTTTCAGCCCCAGCATTTT.

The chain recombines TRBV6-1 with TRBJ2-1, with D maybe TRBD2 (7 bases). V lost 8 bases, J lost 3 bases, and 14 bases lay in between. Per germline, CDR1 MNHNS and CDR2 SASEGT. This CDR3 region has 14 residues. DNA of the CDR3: TGTGCCAGCCTTCGGGGGGCCAGCTACAATGAGCAGTTCTTC. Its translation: CASLRGASYNEQFF.

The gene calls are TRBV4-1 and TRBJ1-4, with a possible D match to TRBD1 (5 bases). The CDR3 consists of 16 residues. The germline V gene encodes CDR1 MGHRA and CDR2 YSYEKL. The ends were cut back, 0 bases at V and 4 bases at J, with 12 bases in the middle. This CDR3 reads CASSQETGAVNEKLFF. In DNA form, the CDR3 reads TGCGCCAGCAGCCAAGAAACAGGCGCCGTTAATGAAAAACTGTTTTTT.

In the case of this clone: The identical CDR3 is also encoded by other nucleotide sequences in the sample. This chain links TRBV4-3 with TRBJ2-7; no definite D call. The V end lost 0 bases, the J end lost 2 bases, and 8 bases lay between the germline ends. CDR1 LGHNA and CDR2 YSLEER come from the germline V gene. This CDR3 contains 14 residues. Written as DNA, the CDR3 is TGCGCCAGCAGCCAAGATCGGAGTACCTACGAGCAGTACTTC. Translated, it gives CASSQDRSTYEQYF.

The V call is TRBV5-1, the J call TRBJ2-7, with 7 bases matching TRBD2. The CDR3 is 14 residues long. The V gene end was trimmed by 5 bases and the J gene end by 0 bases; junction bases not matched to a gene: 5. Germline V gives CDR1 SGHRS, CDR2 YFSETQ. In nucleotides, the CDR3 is TGCGCCAGCAGGACAGCGGGGAGCTCCTACGAGCAGTACTTC. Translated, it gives CASRTAGSSYEQYF.

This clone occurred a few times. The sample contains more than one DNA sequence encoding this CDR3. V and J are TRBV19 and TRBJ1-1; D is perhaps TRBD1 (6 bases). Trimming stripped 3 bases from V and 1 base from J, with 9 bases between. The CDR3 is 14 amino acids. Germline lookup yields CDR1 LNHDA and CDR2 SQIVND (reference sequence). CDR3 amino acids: CASSIGRGNTEAFF. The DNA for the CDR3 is TGTGCCAGTAGTATTGGCAGGGGGAACACTGAAGCTTTCTTT.

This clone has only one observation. CDR3 residues: CASSSTGNQPQHF. In nucleotides, the CDR3 is TGTGCCAGCAGCTCCACAGGGAATCAGCCCCAGCATTTT. V gene TRBV7-2 combines with J gene TRBJ1-5; D possibly corresponds to TRBD1 (6 bases). Germline loops: CDR1 SGHTA, CDR2 FQGNSA. The V and J ends lost 4 bases and 4 bases respectively, with 8 bases between them. This CDR3 comprises 13 residues. Using reference TRBV7-2 and TRBJ1-5 for the parts outside the CDR3, the full variable domain is GAGVSQSPSNKVTEKGKDVELRCDPISGHTALYWYRQSLGQGLEFLIYFQGNSAPDKSGLPSDRFSAERTGGSVSTLTIQRTQQEDSAVYLCASSSTGNQPQHFGDGTRLSIL.

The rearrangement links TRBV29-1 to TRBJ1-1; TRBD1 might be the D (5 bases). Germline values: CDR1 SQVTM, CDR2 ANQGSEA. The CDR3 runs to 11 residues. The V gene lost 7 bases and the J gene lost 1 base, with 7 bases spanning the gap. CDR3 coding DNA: TGCAGCGGCGGACAGAACACTGAAGCTTTCTTT. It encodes CSGGQNTEAFF.